Sequencing of this T cell receptor beta chain was carried out in a study of cytomegalovirus exposure and HLA in healthy donors (dated by TCRdb to the late 2010s). Background on the whole study: In an earlier analysis of under 750 of the donors, around 300 Gb of sequence data and 120 million or so unique TCR beta sequences from 150 million to 200 million T cells were reported. Roughly 320 gigabases of sequencing data and 70 million to 100 million unique TCR sequences made up an early release that covered roughly 670 HLA-typed donors. Of the roughly 390 genotyped donors, 81% were placed in the genetic ancestry cluster associated with self-reported Caucasian donors. The study was designed to test whether signatures of past pathogen exposure could be identified by cataloging public T cell receptors. The study profiled the T cell repertoires of about 720 subjects by immunosequencing and related them to cytomegalovirus serostatus. A separate validation cohort of more than 100 different subjects was used in addition to the roughly 670-subject first cohort. To predict cytomegalovirus infection status, the study brought together high-throughput TCR immunosequencing, statistical association of individual TCRs with disease status, and machine learning. In a later analysis, previously published TCR beta repertoires from fewer than 750 donors were re-analyzed and high-resolution HLA genotyping was added so that TCR occurrence patterns could be studied. Rather than using new phenotypic data, the later analysis identified candidate immune exposures from TCR beta sequences and from how often those sequences occurred across donors. In an earlier analysis of roughly 600 of the donors, high-throughput TCR beta sequencing was used to judge whether each TCR beta V gene segment behaved as functional or pseudogenic. Donor age, sex, ethnicity and CMV serostatus were compiled together with the repertoire data. Genome-wide SNP genotypes for about three fifths of the roughly 700 donors were used in a later genetic analysis, which treated that subset as a discovery cohort. All discovery cohort repertoires had been generated using a single sequencing platform. HLA typing included class I and class II loci at four-digit resolution. The number of typed donors differed by locus: roughly 629-630 for A, B, C, DRB1 and DQB1; approximately 530 for DQA1; fewer than 610 for DPA1; and 400 to 480 for DPB1. Because of strong linkage in the cohort, roughly five DR-DQ haplotypes were treated as single units for association and clustering. On average, roughly 240,000 unique TCR beta nucleotide sequences were sequenced per donor among 350 to 400 genotyped donors of the cohort, with roughly 18% of those sequences being non-productive.

The cohort consisted of some 730 healthy bone marrow donors. At the time of sampling, every cohort member was nominally healthy, though immune exposures that went unrecorded were likely present. The donor tested CMV seronegative, placing the donor among the 350 or so seronegative members of the cohort. Each donor provided a peripheral blood sample, and peripheral blood mononuclear cells were used for TCR beta sequencing. The Qiagen DNeasy Blood Extraction Kit was used to extract genomic DNA from the blood cell samples. On this clone: Its antigen is unknown. No much larger clone exists at a distance of one base, and base qualities are not known.

Counted from cysteine to phenylalanine, this CDR3 has 13 amino acids. Of the read, only the CDR3 DNA is kept; its 39 bases are in frame from base 1. From the germline V gene (reference sequence), CDR1 is GTSNPN and CDR2 is SVGIG. V is trimmed back by 3 bases and J by 8 bases, and the junction contains 3 bases that no gene match accounts for. Library prep was done by the immunoSEQ multiplex PCR assay. For the multiplex PCR, a mixture combining 60 forward primers for TCR Vbeta segments and 13 reverse primers for TCR Jbeta segments was used. The CDR3 region of rearranged TCR beta genes was amplified from genomic DNA with a multiplex PCR assay. Amplified TCR beta libraries were sequenced as 87-base-pair reads on the Illumina HiSeq System. Regarding the original processing steps: A later analysis tallied roughly 76 million unique TCR beta chains across the 666 repertoires, and roughly 11 million of those chains were shared by two or more donors. To remove PCR and sequencing errors, raw reads were error-corrected and collapsed into unique sequences using a nearest-neighbor algorithm that merged closely related sequences. V, D and J gene segments were assigned by aligning CDR3 sequences to IMGT reference sequences. For a sequence to be retained, a match of at least six nucleotides to both a V gene segment and a J gene segment was required. Rearrangements were classified as productive when the CDR3 lacked stop codons and remained in frame with V and J, and all other rearrangements were classified as non-productive. Following IMGT convention, CDR3 was defined as the stretch from the second conserved V-encoded cysteine to the conserved J-encoded phenylalanine. The earlier analysis of 587 of the donors excluded any sequence lacking an unambiguous match to a single V gene segment. An earlier analysis of around 600 of the donors classified V segments as functional when productive rearrangements were above 56.7% and as segregating when the standard deviation between donors was above 5%. A statistical classification framework was built for diagnosing cytomegalovirus status from the catalog of TCR beta chain sequences. A later analysis assigned V and J genes by comparing TCR nucleotide sequences with IMGT/GENE-DB human TR gene sequences. The TCRdist pipeline was used in a later analysis to assign CDR3 sequences and most-parsimonious VDJ recombination scenarios. A later analysis defined each TCR beta chain by its CDR3 amino acid sequence plus V-gene family, and excluded reads lacking a unique V-gene family. As a way to deal with suspected cross-contamination and a sequencing artifact, a later analysis dropped 450 to 600 nucleotide sequences that were highly shared and had low generation probability. In a later analysis, a clonal expansion index for each public chain was calculated from normalized within-repertoire ranks of inferred template counts. Generation probabilities in a later analysis came from a VDJ recombination model fitted to out-of-frame rearrangements, and those results were checked against IGoR. In a later analysis, hypergeometric tests were used to score TCR-TCR, TCR-HLA and TCR-CMV co-occurrence, with a repertoire-size bias correction applied to TCR pairs. A later analysis estimated false discovery rates by permuting HLA or CMV assignments 20 times. A later analysis grouped co-occurring TCRs with DBSCAN, adding TCRdist sequence similarity when clustering within HLA-allele-positive subsets. Co-occurrence clustering excluded repertoires with fewer than 30,000 or more than 120,000 public chains, plus five with anomalous nucleotide sharing. TCRdb retrieved this table from immuneACCESS and kept in-frame rearrangements only. Not all clones are present; in checked studies, unresolved V genes account for under half, and no reason is known for the remainder. V and J calls and clone size follow that table, whereas D and trimming were derived from the DNA. The sample yields around 150,000 clones; 75% to 85% were counted once. The ten top clones hold around 4.3% of the sample.

The paper as a whole reports these results and caveats: Cytomegalovirus status was reported to be diagnosed by the classifier with high specificity and sensitivity in both the original and validation cohorts. A cluster of highly shared sequence variants was judged likely to be a technical artifact of the sequencing pipeline. The study gave a list of under 200 TCR beta chains associated with cytomegalovirus. A further reported finding was that TCR beta sequences accurately predicted the HLA-A and HLA-B alleles for most subjects in the first cohort. Strong co-occurrence of HLA alleles, especially DR and DQ, made assigning TCR associations to individual alleles difficult. Linkage disequilibrium might explain the correlated functional status among segregating V segments, but an unknown experimental factor could not be ruled out. The presence/absence analyses assumed that sequencing depth was roughly uniform across donors, and that assumption may not be true. An earlier analysis of roughly 570 of the donors showed that most TCR beta V segments appeared in productive rearrangements either about 87% or about 30% of the time, which broadly matched IMGT annotations. For the cohort, immune exposure information was limited to CMV serostatus. In a later analysis, 15,000 to 20,000 TCR beta sequences were associated with specific HLA alleles at a false discovery rate of 0.05. Some IMGT-functional V segments, including TRBV6-2 and TRBV6-3, could not be told apart with the 87-base-pair reads, so those segments were excluded. Compared with equally common non-associated chains, HLA-associated TCR beta chains in a later analysis were more clonally expanded and had lower generation probabilities. The authors suggested that the approach could potentially be generalized to other disease states and immunological phenotypes. In a later genetic analysis, fewer N-insertions in productive TCRs were reported among donors in an Asian-associated ancestry cluster than the approximately 630-donor mean. Only TCR beta chains were sequenced in this cohort, and the absence of alpha or paired-chain data limited detectable features. In vitro tests confirmed that a few of the cytomegalovirus-associated TCR beta chains recognize cytomegalovirus antigens. Because HLA typing was missing for some donors at each locus, association tests included only the typed subset. An association between a missense DCLRE1C variant and V-gene and J-gene trimming of TCR beta chains was found in a later genetic analysis and replicated in an independent cohort. In a later analysis, the rate of TCR association differed among HLA loci, with DRB1 alleles having the most associated TCRs and HLA-C alleles having the fewest. Because counts were too low, 15 or so rarely observed V segments, including chromosome 9 orphons, were excluded from the earlier analysis of around 640 of the donors. Several of the top co-occurrence clusters appeared to be linked to parvovirus B19, influenza, CMV and Epstein-Barr virus, according to a later analysis. Most CMV-associated TCR beta chains appeared to be HLA-restricted in a later analysis, and the HLA associations seemed to be driven largely by CMV exposure. While some public TCRs were present in many individuals, most TCR sequences turned up only very rarely across donors.

The sequence came from a man between 25 and 39 years old in good health and CMV-seronegative. The sequenced material came from PBMCs. The chain is assembled from TRBV30 and TRBJ1-4, and 10 bases in between align with TRBD1. The CDR3 amino acid sequence is: CAWRGTGEEKLFF. The sequenced DNA is TGTGCCTGGAGAGGGACAGGGGAAGAAAAACTGTTTTTT.